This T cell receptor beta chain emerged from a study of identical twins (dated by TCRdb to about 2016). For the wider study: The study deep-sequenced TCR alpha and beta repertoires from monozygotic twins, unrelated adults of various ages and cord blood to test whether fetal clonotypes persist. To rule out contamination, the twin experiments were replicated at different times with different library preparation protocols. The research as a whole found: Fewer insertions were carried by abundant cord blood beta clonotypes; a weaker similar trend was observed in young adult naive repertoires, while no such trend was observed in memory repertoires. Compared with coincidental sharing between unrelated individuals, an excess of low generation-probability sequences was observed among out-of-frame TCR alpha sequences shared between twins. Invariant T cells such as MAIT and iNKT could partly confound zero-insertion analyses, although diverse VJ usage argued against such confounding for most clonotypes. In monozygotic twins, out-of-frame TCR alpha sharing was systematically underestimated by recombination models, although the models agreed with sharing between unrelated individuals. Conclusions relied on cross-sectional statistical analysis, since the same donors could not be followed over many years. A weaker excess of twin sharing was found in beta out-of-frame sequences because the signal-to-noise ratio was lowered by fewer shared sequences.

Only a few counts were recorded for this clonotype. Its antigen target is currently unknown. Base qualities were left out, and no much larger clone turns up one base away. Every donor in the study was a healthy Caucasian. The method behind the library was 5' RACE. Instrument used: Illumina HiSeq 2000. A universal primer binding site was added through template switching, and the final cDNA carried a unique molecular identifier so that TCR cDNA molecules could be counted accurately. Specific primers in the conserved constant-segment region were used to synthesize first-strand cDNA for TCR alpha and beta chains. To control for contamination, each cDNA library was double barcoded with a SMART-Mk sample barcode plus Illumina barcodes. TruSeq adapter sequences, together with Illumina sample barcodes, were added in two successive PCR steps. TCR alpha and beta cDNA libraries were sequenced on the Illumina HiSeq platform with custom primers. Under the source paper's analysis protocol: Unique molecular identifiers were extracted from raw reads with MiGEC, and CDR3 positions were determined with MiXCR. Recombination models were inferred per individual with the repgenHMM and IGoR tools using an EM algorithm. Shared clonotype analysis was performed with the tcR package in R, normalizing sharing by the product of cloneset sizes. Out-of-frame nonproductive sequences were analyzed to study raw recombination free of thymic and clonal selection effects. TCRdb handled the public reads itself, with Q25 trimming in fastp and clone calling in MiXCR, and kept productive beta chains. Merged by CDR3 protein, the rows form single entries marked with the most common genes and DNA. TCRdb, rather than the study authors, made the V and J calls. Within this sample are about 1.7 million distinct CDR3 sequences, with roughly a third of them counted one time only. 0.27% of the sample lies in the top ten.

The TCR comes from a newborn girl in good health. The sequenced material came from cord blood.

The CDR3 protein: CASSLIATGPQPQHF. The bases are TGTGCCAGCAGTTTAATCGCTACAGGACCTCAGCCCCAGCATTTT. The chain is made from TRBV27 and TRBJ1-5, and possibly TRBD1, on 5 matching bases. In the germline V gene (reference sequence), CDR1 corresponds to MNHEY and CDR2 to SMNVEV. Its CDR3 holds 15 amino acids, cysteine through phenylalanine. Only the CDR3 DNA stays, 45 bases, in frame from base 1. At the junction V is shortened by 2 bases and J by 6 bases, with 14 bases in between.